This T cell receptor (beta chain) is drawn from a study of blood T cell repertoires in COVID-19. Study context: Collection of acute and convalescent COVID-19 samples took place in the United States, Italy and Spain. The analysed material was cDNA or gDNA that came from T cells, B-cell-depleted T cells, or PBMCs.

This CDR3 has 24 residues. J gave up 10 bases and V 6 bases, and 44 bases lay outside the gene matches. Per the germline V gene, CDR1 is LNHDA and CDR2 is SQIVND (reference sequence). Per the original data handling: Cell counts per sample came from amplifying reference gene primers. Assay used: immunoSEQ multiplex PCR; TCRdb lists only in-frame clones, some missing. The DNA was the basis for D and trimming; V, J and clone size are from that table. The sample has approximately 110,000 clones, approximately 87% seen once. The sequenced sample was peripheral blood. The clonotype originates from a woman aged 60-75 years with acute or convalescent COVID-19. The chain uses TRBV19 and TRBJ2-7, with 8 bases matching TRBD2. CDR3 region: CASRSNLAGPRYLWSEYRVARQYF. In DNA, the CDR3 is TGTGCCAGTAGATCAAATTTAGCGGGGCCTCGTTACTTGTGGTCTGAATACCGCGTGGCGAGACAGTACTTC.